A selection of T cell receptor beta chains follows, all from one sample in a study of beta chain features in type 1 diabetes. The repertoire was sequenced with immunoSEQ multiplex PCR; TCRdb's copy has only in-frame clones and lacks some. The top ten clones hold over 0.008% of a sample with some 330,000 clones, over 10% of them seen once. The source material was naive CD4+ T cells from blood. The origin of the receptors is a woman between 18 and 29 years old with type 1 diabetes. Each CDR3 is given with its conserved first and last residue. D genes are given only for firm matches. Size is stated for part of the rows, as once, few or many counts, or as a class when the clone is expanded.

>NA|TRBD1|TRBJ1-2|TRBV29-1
CSVGDSRNYGYTF
TGCAGCGTTGGGGACAGTCGTAACTATGGCTACACCTTC
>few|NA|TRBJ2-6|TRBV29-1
CSGRSSGANVLTF
TGCAGCGGACGGAGTTCTGGGGCCAACGTCCTGACTTTC
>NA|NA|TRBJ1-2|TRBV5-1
CASRDNRAVTF
TGCGCCAGCAGAGATAACAGAGCGGTCACCTTC
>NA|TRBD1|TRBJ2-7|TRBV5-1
CASSLAGQGYEQYF
TGCGCCAGCAGCTTGGCCGGACAGGGTTACGAGCAGTACTTC
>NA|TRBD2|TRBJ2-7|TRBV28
CASNRPSGTYEQYF
TGTGCCAGCAACCGCCCTAGCGGCACCTACGAGCAGTACTTC
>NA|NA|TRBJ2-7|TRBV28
CASRGYEQYF
TGTGCCAGTCGGGGTTACGAGCAGTACTTC
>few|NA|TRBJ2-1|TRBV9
CASSLRQVGYNEQFF
TGTGCCAGCAGCCTAAGACAGGTTGGCTACAATGAGCAGTTCTTC
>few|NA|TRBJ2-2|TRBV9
CASSVEGVRVAGELFF
TGTGCCAGCAGCGTAGAAGGGGTCCGGGTGGCCGGGGAGCTGTTTTTT
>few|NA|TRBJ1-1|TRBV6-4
CASSDPFRWQANTEAFF
TGTGCCAGCAGTGACCCTTTTCGATGGCAGGCGAACACTGAAGCTTTCTTT
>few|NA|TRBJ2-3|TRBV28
CASNLRQTYTDTQYF
TGTGCCAGCAACTTGAGACAGACATACACAGATACGCAGTATTTT
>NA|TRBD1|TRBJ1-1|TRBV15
CATSREQGGGNTEAFF
TGTGCCACCAGCAGGGAACAGGGGGGAGGCAACACTGAAGCTTTCTTT
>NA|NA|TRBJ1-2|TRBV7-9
CASSLVEGSYGYTF
TGTGCCAGCAGCTTAGTCGAGGGTAGCTATGGCTACACCTTC
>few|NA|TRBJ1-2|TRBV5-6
CASSKSRANNYGYTF
TGTGCCAGCAGCAAAAGCAGGGCGAATAACTATGGCTACACCTTC
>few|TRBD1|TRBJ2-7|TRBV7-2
CASSLVTGPDLYEQYF
TGTGCCAGCAGCTTAGTGACAGGGCCCGACTTATACGAGCAGTACTTC
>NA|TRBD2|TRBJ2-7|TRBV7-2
CASSLAETSGRYYEQYF
TGTGCCAGCAGCTTAGCGGAGACTAGCGGGAGGTACTACGAGCAGTACTTC
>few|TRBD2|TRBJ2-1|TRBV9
CASTPGGYNEQFF
TGTGCCAGCACCCCGGGGGGATACAATGAGCAGTTCTTC
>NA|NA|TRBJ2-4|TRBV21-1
CASSKGGTGRLLAKNIQYF
TGTGCCAGCAGCAAAGGGGGGACCGGGAGACTTCTAGCCAAAAACATTCAGTACTTC
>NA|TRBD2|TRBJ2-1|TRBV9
CASRPGGGDSYNEQFF
TGTGCCAGCCGTCCCGGCGGGGGGGACTCCTACAATGAGCAGTTCTTC
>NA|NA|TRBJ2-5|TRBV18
CASSPGLEAGETQYF
TGTGCCAGCTCACCAGGACTTGAGGCGGGGGAGACCCAGTACTTC
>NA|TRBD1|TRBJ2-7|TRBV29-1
CSVATGTAYEQYF
TGCAGCGTTGCGACCGGGACAGCATACGAGCAGTACTTC
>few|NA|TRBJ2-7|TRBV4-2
CASSQDLGGAYEQYF
TGTGCCAGCAGCCAAGATCTGGGAGGTGCCTACGAGCAGTACTTC
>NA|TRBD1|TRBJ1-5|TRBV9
CASSVGGTVNQPQHF
TGTGCCAGCAGCGTAGGTGGGACAGTTAATCAGCCCCAGCATTTT
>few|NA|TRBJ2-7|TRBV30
CAWRGVTWSYEQYF
TGTGCCTGGAGAGGGGTTACCTGGTCCTACGAGCAGTACTTC
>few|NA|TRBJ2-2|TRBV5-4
CASSLGGRTPNTGELFF
TGTGCCAGCAGCTTGGGGGGGCGGACACCGAACACCGGGGAGCTGTTTTTT
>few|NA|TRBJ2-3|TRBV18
CASSPLTPGGTDTQYF
TGTGCCAGCTCCCCATTGACCCCAGGGGGCACAGATACGCAGTATTTT
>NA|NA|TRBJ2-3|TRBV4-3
CASSQTLDRDTQYF
TGCGCCAGCAGCCAAACACTCGACAGGGATACGCAGTATTTT